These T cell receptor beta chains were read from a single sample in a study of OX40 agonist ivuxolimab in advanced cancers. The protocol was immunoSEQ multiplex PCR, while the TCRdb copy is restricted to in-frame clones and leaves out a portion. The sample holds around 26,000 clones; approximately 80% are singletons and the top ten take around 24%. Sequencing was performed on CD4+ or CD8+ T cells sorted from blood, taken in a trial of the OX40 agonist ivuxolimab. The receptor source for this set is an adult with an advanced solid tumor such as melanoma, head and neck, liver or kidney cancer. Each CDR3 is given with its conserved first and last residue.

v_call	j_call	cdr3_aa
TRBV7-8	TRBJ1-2	CASSLSTGQNGYTF
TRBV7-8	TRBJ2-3	CASSTTPTLATDTQYF
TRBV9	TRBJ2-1	CASSVGVSSNNEQFF
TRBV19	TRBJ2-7	CASSAGLVGYEQYF
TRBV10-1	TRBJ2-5	CASSRQGIETQYF
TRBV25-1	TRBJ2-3	CATSSLRNTDTQYF
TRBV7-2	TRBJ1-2	CASSLGRGYGYTF
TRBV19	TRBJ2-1	CASSIIAGPYNEQFF
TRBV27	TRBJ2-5	CASSLAGGGGETQYF
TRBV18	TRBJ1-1	CASSRTVRMNTEAFF
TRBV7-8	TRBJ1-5	CASSLDTVYSNQPQHF
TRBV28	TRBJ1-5	CAIDDRGGNQPQHF
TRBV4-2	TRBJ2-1	CASSQAYNEQFF
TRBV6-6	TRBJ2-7	CASSYPGQGMHEQYF
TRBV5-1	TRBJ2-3	CASTPLGGYDTDTQYF
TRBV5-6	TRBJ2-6	CASSFWETGANVLTF
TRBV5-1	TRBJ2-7	CASSLLPPGESYEQYF
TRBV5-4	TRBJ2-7	CASSLGAAPYEQYF
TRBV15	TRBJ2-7	CATSRDSGGWHEQYF
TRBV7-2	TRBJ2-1	CASKEGSNEQFF
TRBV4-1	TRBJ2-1	CASSPILSGYNEQFF
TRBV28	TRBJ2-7	CASSSAGGGEQYF
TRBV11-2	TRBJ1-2	CASSLAEDSLYGYTF
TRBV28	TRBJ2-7	CASRKTSGSPYEQYF
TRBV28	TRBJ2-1	CASSPPRLAYEQFF
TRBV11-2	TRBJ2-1	CASSLVWGTSEQFF
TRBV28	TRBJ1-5	CASSWGGTYSNQPQHF
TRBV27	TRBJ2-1	CASSPTQGPSSYNEQFF
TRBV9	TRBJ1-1	CASSAGEGREAFF
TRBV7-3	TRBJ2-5	CASSPGDRLIETQYF
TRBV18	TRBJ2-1	CASSLRPTGTGGFNEQFF
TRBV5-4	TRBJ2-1	CASSLVGVDEQFF
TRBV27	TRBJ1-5	CASSLQPANQPQHF
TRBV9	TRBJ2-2	CASMTGGNTGELFF
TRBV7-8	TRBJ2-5	CASSLVGTQYF
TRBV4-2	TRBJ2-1	CASSQVSGRSPYNEQFF
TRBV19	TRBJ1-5	CASKVAEAYNQPQHF
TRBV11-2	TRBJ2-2	CASSWSEGAGELFF
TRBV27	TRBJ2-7	CASSNQGFSYEQYF
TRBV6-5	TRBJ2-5	CASQSQGYQETQYF
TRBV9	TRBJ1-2	CASSVAEGTVLSYTF
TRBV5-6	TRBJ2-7	CASSLDGYYEQYF
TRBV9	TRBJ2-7	CASSGTGTGAEQYF
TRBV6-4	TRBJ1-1	CASSDRESTEAFF
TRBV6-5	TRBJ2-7	CASSKANSYEQYF
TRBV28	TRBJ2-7	CASSFPPPLYYEQYF
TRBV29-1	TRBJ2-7	CSVEVAGFYEQYF
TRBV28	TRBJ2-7	CASSFSQDLYEQYF
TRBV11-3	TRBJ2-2	CASSLGSSPGELFF
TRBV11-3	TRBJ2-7	CASSSSEHEQYF
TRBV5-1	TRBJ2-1	CASSLGQGEFF
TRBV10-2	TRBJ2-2	CASSATSGSTGELFF